Below, 23 T cell receptor beta chains from the same sample are listed, as sequenced in a study of radiotherapy plus CTLA-4 blockade in lung cancer (dated by TCRdb to 2017 to 2018). Library prep was done by the immunoSEQ multiplex PCR assay. Drawn from immuneACCESS, this table holds only the in-frame rearrangements with V and J called that TCRdb kept. Clones are partly lost; checked studies trace under half to an unresolved V gene and leave the rest unexplained. This sample comprises 65,000 to 95,000 clones, roughly 86% of them detected only once. The leading ten clones occupy about 0.95% of the sample. The material sequenced was peripheral blood, taken from a patient treated with radiotherapy plus ipilimumab. These receptors were obtained from a human donor with non-small cell lung cancer who had stable disease on radiotherapy plus ipilimumab.

This sequence joins TRBV19 and TRBJ1-5, with TRBD1 matching over 12 bases. The CDR3 loop spans 17 amino acids. V trimming: 1 base; J trimming: 3 bases; junction bases outside the gene matches: 4. Germline lookup yields CDR1 LNHDA and CDR2 SQIVND (reference sequence). For the CDR3, the DNA is TGTGCCAGTAGTATAGTGGGACAGGGGGCTTCCAATCAGCCCCAGCATTTT. It yields the protein CASSIVGQGASNQPQHF.

V usage is TRBV9 and J usage is TRBJ2-5; D could derive from TRBD1 or TRBD2 (6 bases each). This CDR3 spans 15 amino acids. The V end was cut by 4 bases, the J end by 1 base, with 14 bases between. The germline CDR1 and CDR2 sequences are SGDLS and YYNGEE. CDR3 sequence reads: CASSKSGAPQETQYF. The CDR3 coding sequence is TGTGCCAGCAGCAAGTCGGGGGCCCCCCAAGAGACCCAGTACTTC.

The rearrangement joins TRBV28 to TRBJ2-3; D uncertain. There are 13 residues in the CDR3. Between the trimmed V and J ends, which lost 7 bases and 2 bases, there was a span of 10 bases. Germline lookup yields CDR1 MDHEN and CDR2 SYDVKM. CDR3 in DNA: TGTGCCAGCACTAAAGTCGACACAGATACGCAGTATTTT. Residues: CASTKVDTDTQYF. The whole variable domain, filled in from reference TRBV28 and TRBJ2-3, reads DVKVTQSSRYLVKRTGEKVFLECVQDMDHENMFWYRQDPGLGLRLIYFSYDVKMKEKGDIPEGYSVSREKKERFSLILESASTNQTSMYLCASTKVDTDTQYFGPGTRLTVL.

V is TRBV10-1 and J is TRBJ2-1; TRBD2 is a possible D gene (5 bases). The CDR3 runs 13 residues. Germline CDR1 is WNHNN and CDR2 is SYGVQD (reference sequence). Trimming removed 6 bases from V and 10 bases from J, with 16 bases in between. CDR3 region: CASSPRGPMEQFF. CDR3 bases: TGCGCCAGCAGCCCTAGAGGGCCTATGGAGCAGTTCTTC.

The chain has TRBV7-3 and TRBJ2-1, with 10 bases identical to TRBD2. This CDR3 is built from 15 residues. With 5 bases clipped from V and 6 bases from J, the junction kept 7 bases outside the gene matches. Germline values: CDR1 SGHTA, CDR2 FQGTGA. The CDR3, as DNA: TGTGCCAGCAGCCCAAGCGCTAGCGGGAGCAATGAGCAGTTCTTC. Translated, it gives CASSPSASGSNEQFF.

V gene TRBV10-2 combines with J gene TRBJ2-2; TRBD2 agrees at 9 bases. This CDR3 is 18 amino acids long. The germline V gene encodes CDR1 WSHSY and CDR2 SAAADI. The V segment lost 4 bases and the J segment 2 bases; nucleotides outside the gene matches: 11. The CDR3 nucleotides are TGCGCCAGCAGTGCATTACAGATGGGACTAGCCAACACCGGGGAGCTGTTTTTT. Translating it yields CASSALQMGLANTGELFF.

J is TRBJ2-6 and V is TRBV2; the D gene is possibly TRBD2 (5 bases). The V end lost 7 bases, the J end lost 3 bases, and 7 bases lay between the germline ends. The CDR3 is 13 amino acids. Germline V gene data show CDR1 as SNHLY and CDR2 as FYNNEI. CDR3 sequence (DNA): TGTGCCAGCACGGGGAGTGGGGCCAACGTCCTGACTTTC. The encoded protein is CASTGSGANVLTF.

This chain uses TRBV6-5 with TRBJ2-1, with a tentative D call TRBD2 (6 bases). The germline V gene has CDR1 MNHEY and CDR2 SVGAGI. Trimming removed 1 base from V and 8 bases from J, with 12 bases in between. The CDR3 has 14 residues. CDR3 nucleotides: TGTGCCAGCAGTTACTTGGCGACTAGACATGAGCAGTTCTTC. Protein sequence: CASSYLATRHEQFF.

The chain uses TRBV6-1 and TRBJ1-2, with D possibly being TRBD1 (6 bases). V was shortened by 3 bases and J by 1 base, with 12 bases between the two germline ends. CDR1 MNHNS and CDR2 SASEGT come from the germline V gene. The CDR3 is made up of 15 amino acids. The CDR3 DNA reads TGTGCCAGCAGTGACACAGGGCCCCTTAACTATGGCTACACCTTC. This encodes CASSDTGPLNYGYTF.

This chain uses TRBV15 with TRBJ1-5; D is unclear. Per the germline V gene, CDR1 is LNHNV and CDR2 is YYDKDF (reference sequence). The CDR3 loop spans 14 amino acids. Trimming took 1 base from V and 6 from J, leaving 10 bases between them. Here the CDR3 DNA reads TGTGCCACCAGCAGAGGAATGAGTAGTCAGCCCCAGCATTTT. It encodes CATSRGMSSQPQHF. The full variable domain, completed using reference TRBV15 and TRBJ1-5, is DAMVIQNPRYQVTQFGKPVTLSCSQTLNHNVMYWYQQKSSQAPKLLFHYYDKDFNNEADTPDNFQSRRPNTSFCFLDIRSPGLGDTAMYLCATSRGMSSQPQHFGDGTRLSIL.

The genes are TRBV5-6 and TRBJ1-2, with TRBD1 as a possible D gene (6 bases). V lost 2 bases to trimming and J lost 7 bases, with 6 bases between them. Germline V gene data show CDR1 as SGHDT and CDR2 as YYEEEE. This CDR3 region has 11 residues. CDR3 sequence reads: CASSFRGGYTF. The CDR3, as DNA: TGTGCCAGCAGCTTCAGGGGTGGCTACACCTTC.

The CDR3 DNA is TGTGCCAGCAGCCTGGGGCGAGTCAATGAGCAGTTCTTC. Translation: CASSLGRVNEQFF. The chain couples TRBV7-2 to TRBJ2-1; D possibly corresponds to TRBD1 (5 bases). Germline loops: CDR1 SGHTA, CDR2 FQGNSA. This CDR3 region has 13 residues. Trimming removed 5 bases at V and 6 bases at J, with 11 bases between.

This sequence joins TRBV4-2 and TRBJ2-7; D is ambiguous. Trimming removed 0 bases at V and 5 bases at J, with 14 bases between. Germline lookup yields CDR1 LGHNA and CDR2 YNFKEQ. The length of the CDR3 is 15 residues. CDR3 nucleotide sequence: TGTGCCAGCAGCCAAGACGGCCCCCAGAGAAACGAGCAGTACTTC. This gives the protein CASSQDGPQRNEQYF.

In its sample, this clone was seen once. A junction boundary mismatches the germline segment, possibly from a read error. The chain couples TRBV27 to TRBJ2-7; D is ambiguous. The CDR3 is 13 amino acids. From germline, CDR1 is MNHEY and CDR2 SMNVEV (reference sequence). The CDR3 DNA reads TGTGTCAGCAGTACCGTTTTGGACTACGAGCAGTACTTC. It codes for CVSSTVLDYEQYF.

This chain connects TRBV6-1 to TRBJ2-5; 8 bases map to TRBD1. Germline V gene data show CDR1 as MNHNS and CDR2 as SASEGT. The CDR3 contains 17 residues. Trimming took 4 bases from V and 4 from J; bases not matched to a gene: 14. CDR3 sequence: CASSGGDSRGPVETQYF. The DNA for the CDR3 is TGTGCCAGCAGTGGGGGGGACAGCAGGGGGCCAGTAGAGACCCAGTACTTC.

The V and J genes are TRBV10-3 and TRBJ2-1, with D tentatively TRBD2 (6 bases). This CDR3 is 15 amino acids long. Deletions cut 6 bases from V and 5 bases from J, with 17 bases between. CDR1 ENHRY and CDR2 SYGVKD come from the germline V gene. The CDR3 is CAISRTNGPNNEQFF. The CDR3, as DNA: TGTGCCATCAGCCGGACTAACGGCCCGAACAATGAGCAGTTCTTC.

The J gene is TRBJ2-1, the V gene TRBV7-9; D is tentatively TRBD1 or TRBD2 (6 bases each). V was clipped by 7 bases and J by 8 bases, with 12 bases between them. The length of the CDR3 is 12 residues. Germline V gives CDR1 SEHNR, CDR2 FQNEAQ (reference sequence). CDR3 amino acids: CASKLGGYEQFF. The CDR3 coding sequence is TGTGCCAGCAAACTGGGGGGCTATGAGCAGTTCTTC.

In nucleotides, the CDR3 is TGTGCCAGCAGTGAAACGGCGGGCAATTCACCCCTCCACTTT. Residues: CASSETAGNSPLHF. The J gene is TRBJ1-6, the V gene TRBV2; the D is unclear. From germline, CDR1 is SNHLY and CDR2 FYNNEI. V was shortened by 2 bases and J by 7 bases, with 9 bases between the two germline ends. The CDR3 contains 14 residues.

This clone was found a few times. The chain recombines TRBV5-6 with TRBJ1-5, with D possibly TRBD1 on 6 matching bases. The CDR3 covers 13 residues. V lost 7 bases to trimming and J lost 6 bases, with 14 bases between them. From germline, CDR1 is SGHDT and CDR2 YYEEEE. This CDR3 reads CASGTWGIQPQHF. The CDR3 bases are TGTGCCAGCGGGACATGGGGGATTCAGCCCCAGCATTTT.

J is TRBJ2-7 and V is TRBV11-2; the match to TRBD2 covers 11 bases. There are 18 residues in the CDR3. V was clipped by 4 bases and J by 1 base; unmatched bases: 12. CDR1 and CDR2 (germline): SGHAT, FQNNGV. CDR3 nucleotide sequence: TGTGCCAGCAGCTCCCGATGGTCGGGACTAGCGGCTTCCTACGAGCAGTACTTC. Amino acid sequence: CASSSRWSGLAASYEQYF.

The genes are TRBV11-3 and TRBJ2-3; 7 bases are a match to TRBD1. CDR1 SGHNT and CDR2 YENEEA come from the germline V gene. The CDR3 consists of 14 residues. The ends lost 3 bases at V and 1 base at J; junction bases unmatched: 1. This chain's CDR3 is CASSFGQGTDTQYF. The CDR3 DNA is TGTGCCAGCAGCTTCGGACAGGGCACAGATACGCAGTATTTT.

The V gene is TRBV28, the J gene TRBJ1-2; D perhaps matches TRBD1 (5 bases). V lost 5 bases to trimming and J lost 7 bases, with 14 bases between them. Germline CDR1 MDHEN, CDR2 SYDVKM. The CDR3 runs 13 residues. The CDR3 nucleotides read TGTGCCAGCAGTCCTATGGGGCAGCTTGGCTACACCTTC. Translated, it gives CASSPMGQLGYTF.

The chain has TRBV29-1 and TRBJ1-5; D uncertain. Germline loops: CDR1 SQVTM, CDR2 ANQGSEA. The length of the CDR3 is 13 residues. Trimming left V 6 bases short and J 3 bases short, with 12 bases between. CDR3 region: CSVSNNNNQPQHF. CDR3 nucleotides: TGCAGCGTGAGCAACAACAACAATCAGCCCCAGCATTTT.